This T cell receptor beta chain was retrieved from a study of OX40 agonist ivuxolimab in advanced cancers. Broader study findings: CD8+ T cells showed, on average, more clonal expansion than CD4+ cells. Determination of antigen specificity was not performed for the expanded peripheral T cells.

Turning to this clone: As yet, its antigen is unknown.

Sequenced by immunoSEQ multiplex PCR; TCRdb stores in-frame clones only, minus some. The repertoire holds 40,000 to 55,000 clones, with 92% as singletons. Germline CDR1 MDHEN, CDR2 SYDVKM. The CDR3 has 13 residues. V was trimmed by 6 bases and J by 3 bases, leaving 10 bases between them. The receptor's source is an adult with an advanced solid tumor such as melanoma, head and neck, liver or kidney cancer. The chain links TRBV28 to TRBJ2-3; weak D call: TRBD2 (5 bases). Sequencing used CD4+ or CD8+ T cells sorted from blood, obtained in a trial of the OX40 agonist ivuxolimab. The CDR3 DNA reads as TGTGCCAGCAGCCCGAGGGAGACAGATACGCAGTATTTT. Its protein is CASSPRETDTQYF.